The entry below describes one T cell receptor beta chain. The antigen is not known. This record belongs to a study of T cell repertoires in cytomegalovirus infection. Turning to the study itself: CMV epitopes that were recently identified and HLA-C-restricted were used alongside well-studied HLA-B-restricted ones. Both a matching HLA type and CMV infection were indicated by public TCR beta signatures.

Study-wide findings and caveats: Using cumulative public TCR beta family frequency, the authors identified those who carried CMV together with the relevant HLA. Clonotype analysis showed dominance of the ex vivo response by HLA-C-restricted CMV-specific TCR beta clonotypes.

CDR3 size: 13 residues. V lost 3 bases to trimming and J lost 7 bases, with 13 bases between them. CDR1 and CDR2 (germline): SGHDT, YYEEEE. From the reads, TCRdb called clonotypes with MiXCR, one entry per CDR3 protein. The sample contains over 120,000 distinct CDR3 sequences, around 30% of which appear only once. The sequence derives from a human donor in good health (CMV status not recorded). Some clones in this sample may be carry-over from other donors' samples. Sequencing was performed on CD8+ T cells from cultured PBMCs, taken from culture after CMV antigen stimulation. The V gene is TRBV5-6, the J gene TRBJ1-1; D is ambiguous. DNA of the CDR3: TGTGCCAGCAGCTCGGTCGGGATGGGTGAAGCTTTCTTT. This translates into CASSSVGMGEAFF.